This note documents a single TCR beta chain sequence. With V trimmed by 0 bases and J by 3 bases, 9 bases remained unmatched. This CDR3 is built from 18 residues. Germline V gene lookup returns CDR1 LGHNA and CDR2 YNFKEQ. Investigators took about 9.4 milliliters of peripheral blood from every donor. This entry is derived from a study of blood T cells in healthy people across ages. Combining a sample-barcoded 5' primer with a J-beta primer mix, a second PCR ran for 7 to 11 cycles. TCRdb used MiXCR to reprocess the 5' RACE reads, holding one entry per CDR3 protein. The sample records 650,000 to 1,000,000 distinct CDR3 sequences, around 36% being singletons.

This sequence was found in a man aged 18 to 30 in good health. The chain couples TRBV4-2 to TRBJ2-3; 10 positions agree with TRBD2. The sequenced material came from blood. CDR3 in DNA: TGTGCCAGCAGCCAAGAAGGTTCCGGACTAGCGGTGACAGATACGCAGTATTTT. Translation gives CASSQEGSGLAVTDTQYF.